This note documents a single T cell receptor beta chain sequence. The target of this receptor is not known. The record has no base qualities; no much larger clone is one base away. The CDR3 measures 14 amino acids from cysteine to phenylalanine. Kept here is only the CDR3 DNA, which spans 42 bases and is read in frame from base 1. According to the germline V gene, CDR1 reads MGHRA and CDR2 reads YSYEKL. Relative to germline, V is missing 3 bases and J is missing 10 bases, with 5 bases of the junction outside any gene match. Healthy HIV-negative adults with no recently reported acute infections or vaccinations were included as donors. Only Caucasian adults living in Nashville, Tennessee, USA were represented among the donors. CD4+ T cells were enriched through magnetic negative selection, after which naive cells were positively selected on CD45RA and the remaining negative fraction served as the memory subset. Blood was collected by leukapheresis, and PBMCs were isolated by Ficoll-Histopaque density gradient centrifugation and then cryopreserved in liquid nitrogen vapor phase. Purity and quantity of every magnetically sorted T cell population were checked by analytical flow cytometry. Genomic DNA was isolated from each sorted fraction and quantified by UV absorbance on a Nanodrop 2000c.

This specimen belongs to a study of shared clonotypes between healthy human individuals (dated by TCRdb to 2019 to 2021). For the study in its entirety: The cohort comprised a couple of women and a few men aged 18 to 49 years. For each donor, CD4 naive and CD4 memory were each run on three plates, CD8 naive on two plates, and CD8 memory on one plate. Blood TCR repertoires of about 5 healthy adults were deeply sequenced to estimate repertoire size and the extent of clonotype sharing between individuals. Different laboratories and diverse techniques were used to prepare libraries and sequence TCR repertoires, to increase sequencing depth and limit assay-specific biases. Per donor, leukapheresis produced somewhere between about 0.8 and 9.5 billion PBMCs. The study at large found these results: Clonotypes shared by all four sorted-subset donors showed higher generation probabilities than non-shared clonotypes. Larger estimated clonotype richness was generally found for naive subsets than for memory subsets. Sampling was restricted to blood, and TCR repertoires in tissues likely differ from the TCR repertoires found in blood. Across a handful of donors, about 5% of naive CD4, approximately 3.5% of naive CD8, approximately 2.5% of memory CD4, and 0.4% of memory CD8 clonotypes were shared. The genetic and exposure-history diversity represented was limited by the small number of donors. Based on pairwise subsampling, the degree of clonotype sharing among donors was expected to be affected by sequencing depth. Rarefaction of sorted-subset datasets indicated incomplete sequencing despite the large sequencing depth.

TCR CDR3 regions were amplified from genomic DNA by multiplex PCR using the deep immunoSEQ assay. Extracted genomic DNA from each cell subset was distributed evenly across all wells of several immunoSEQ 96-well plates, and each plate was treated as a replicate. For sorted subsets, roughly 200 ng genomic DNA, equal to some 30,000 T cell genomes, was loaded into each replicate PCR. The purified libraries were quantified using a Qubit 3.0 fluorometer, sized with a Bioanalyzer 2100, and then quantified again using the KAPA Library Quantification kit. Every immunoSEQ 96-well plate was sequenced on a separate single-read 150-cycle Illumina NextSeq 550 flow cell. The source study handled its data this way. Because the immunoSEQ output included only junctional sequences and no quality scores, the filtering could not be the same as the filtering used for full-length reads. Sequences were annotated with PyIR, a Python wrapper for IgBLAST v1.9, and V/J genes and CDR3 were assigned using IMGT germline references. Any read was removed if the V/J assignment was weak (E-value above 1e-6), the CDR3 was missing, or the read contained stop codons, out-of-frame junctions, or ambiguous translated residues. V3J clonotypes were defined by identical inferred V gene, J gene, and CDR3 amino acid sequence. The percentage overlap between two repertoires was calculated by dividing the number of shared unique clonotypes by the size of the smaller repertoire. Richness of each repertoire was evaluated using RTK rarefaction, the Chao1 estimator, and Recon v2.1 estimates of unobserved clonotypes. Generation probabilities were computed with OLGA for all TCRbeta clonotypes obtained by the gDNA method from several donors. TCRdb took over this immuneACCESS table, retaining in-frame rearrangements with V and J assigned. Such tables are incomplete; in checked studies, under half of the missing clones stem from an unresolved V gene, and the remainder is unexplained. From that table come the V and J calls and clone size; the DNA was used to work out D and trimming. In all, the sample holds roughly 2,300,000 clones, and 85% to 95% of those were seen once. The top ten hold around 0.4% of the sample.

The sequence was collected from a man aged 18 to 30 in good health. Some clones in this sample may be carry-over from other donors' samples. The sequencing sample was made of naive CD4+ T cells from PBMCs. Interpreted using the paper, the cell subset or site label stands for: CD45RA+ positively selected. Recombination joined TRBV4-1 with TRBJ2-3; 12 junctional bases match TRBD2. CDR3 protein: CASSQPRLAGAQYF. Read as DNA, the sequence is TGCGCCAGCAGCCAGCCTAGACTAGCGGGAGCGCAGTATTTT.